These 13 T cell receptor beta chains originate from one sample sequenced in a study of T-cell reconstitution after alpha-beta-depleted transplantation in children. Library preparation (for TCRbeta) was performed with unique molecular identifiers. Each CDR3 protein gets one entry after TCRdb re-called the PCR reads with MiXCR. This table has hundreds of thousands of distinct CDR3 sequences, 10% appearing once. The sequenced sample was PBMCs, obtained before TCRalphabeta/CD19-depleted stem cell transplant. Receptor source: a child aged 2 to 10 with inherited bone marrow failure, due to receive a stem cell transplant.

This clonotype was detected ten times or more. The rearrangement uses TRBV20-1 and TRBJ1-1; TRBD1 might be the D (6 bases). The germline V gene has CDR1 DFQATT and CDR2 SNEGSKA (reference sequence). V gave up 1 base and J gave up 1 base, with 7 bases separating them. This CDR3 comprises 13 residues. CDR3 amino acids: CSARGQANTEAFF. For the CDR3, the DNA is TGCAGTGCTAGAGGACAGGCGAACACTGAAGCTTTCTTT.

Ten or more counts support this clonotype. The chain combines TRBV27 with TRBJ2-7, with 9 bases aligning to TRBD1. The germline V gene has CDR1 MNHEY and CDR2 SMNVEV (reference sequence). This CDR3 comprises 13 residues. J lost 5 bases, V lost 4 bases, and 3 bases had no gene match. The CDR3 region is CASSSGQGHEQYF. Here the CDR3 DNA reads TGTGCCAGCAGTTCGGGACAGGGCCACGAGCAGTACTTC.

This clonotype was observed many times. The V call is TRBV27, the J call TRBJ1-5, with no clear D. Germline V gene sequence: CDR1 MNHEY, CDR2 SMNVEV (reference sequence). CDR3 length: 13 amino acids. V was pared by 6 bases and J by 2 bases, with 8 bases between. The CDR3 sequence is CASRIRRNQPQHF. The CDR3 coding sequence is TGTGCCAGCAGGATTAGACGCAATCAGCCCCAGCATTTT.

This clonotype was counted ten times or more. The chain combines TRBV28 with TRBJ2-5; 12 bases map to TRBD1. This CDR3 comprises 15 residues. J lost 5 bases, V lost 2 bases, and 3 bases had no gene match. Germline CDR1 is MDHEN and CDR2 is SYDVKM. Here the CDR3 reads CASSLGTGGIETQYF. The CDR3 nucleotides read TGTGCCAGCAGTTTAGGGACAGGGGGCATCGAGACCCAGTACTTC.

V is TRBV6-2 or TRBV6-3 and J is TRBJ2-6; D might be TRBD2 (7 bases). The CDR3 sequence is 21 residues long. V was cut by 6 bases and J by 5 bases, with 32 bases left in between. Germline-derived CDR1 and CDR2 are MNHEY and SVGEGT. The CDR3 DNA follows: TGTGCCAGCAGCAACAGGGAGGGGGATATCAGGGTGGCTCTTAGGGCCAACGTCCTGACTTTC. Translation gives CASSNREGDIRVALRANVLTF.

This clonotype was seen many times. As DNA, the CDR3 is TGTGCCATCAGTTTAACAGGCTTAGACACTGAAGCTTTCTTT. It is translated as CAISLTGLDTEAFF. The rearrangement joins TRBV10-3 to TRBJ1-1, with D maybe TRBD1 (5 bases). Trimming took off 5 bases at V and 3 bases at J, with 13 bases between the two ends. Germline V gene lookup returns CDR1 ENHRY and CDR2 SYGVKD. There are 14 residues in the CDR3.

This clonotype was seen repeatedly, ten times or more. The chain carries TRBV5-1 and TRBJ2-3; D call uncertain. In germline, CDR1 is SGHRS, CDR2 YFSETQ. There are 13 residues in the CDR3. V was shortened by 4 bases and J by 4 bases, with 10 bases between the two germline ends. CDR3 in amino acids: CASSPSVADTQYF. The CDR3 bases are TGCGCCAGCAGCCCGAGTGTGGCAGATACGCAGTATTTT.

In this sample, this clonotype turned up many times. This sequence joins TRBV5-6 and TRBJ2-1; TRBD2 aligns across 13 bases. V shed 4 bases, J shed 9 bases, and the junction held 13 bases outside the gene matches. The CDR3 is made up of 17 amino acids. Looked up from germline, CDR1 is SGHDT and CDR2 is YYEEEE. Here the CDR3 DNA reads TGTGCCAGCAGCATGAAGCACCGACTAGCGGGAGGCAGTGAGCAGTTCTTC. Its translation: CASSMKHRLAGGSEQFF.

This clonotype was seen only a few times. This chain links TRBV6-5 with TRBJ2-7; no reliable D call. This CDR3 is 18 amino acids long. Per germline, CDR1 MNHEY and CDR2 SVGAGI. Trimming stripped 4 bases from V and 7 bases from J, with 29 bases between. The CDR3 coding sequence is TGTGCCAGCAGTTCCCTACGGGCCGCCACCGCTCCATATTCGGAGCAGTACTTC. Its translation: CASSSLRAATAPYSEQYF.

The table lists this clonotype with many counts. This sequence joins TRBV5-6 and TRBJ2-1; no clear D gene. Germline V CDR1 and CDR2: SGHDT, YYEEEE. Trimming stripped 2 bases from V and 10 bases from J, with 7 bases between. The CDR3 has 11 amino acids. The CDR3 nucleotides read TGTGCCAGCAGCTTTTCATACGAGCAGTTCTTC. This gives the protein CASSFSYEQFF.

The chain has TRBV11-2 and TRBJ2-1; the match to TRBD2 covers 10 bases. Trimming took 0 bases from V and 6 from J; bases not matched to a gene: 2. The CDR3 spans 15 residues. The germline gives CDR1 SGHAT, CDR2 FQNNGV. Written as DNA, the CDR3 is TGTGCCAGCAGCTTAGATCCTAGCGGGGGCAATGAGCAGTTCTTC. The encoded protein is CASSLDPSGGNEQFF.

The CDR3 DNA is TGCGCCAGCAGCCAAGAACAGGGCCGCAATCAGCCCCAGCATTTT. Translating gives CASSQEQGRNQPQHF. The chain couples TRBV4-1 to TRBJ1-5; TRBD1 is a possible D gene (6 bases). Germline CDR1 reads MGHRA; CDR2 reads YSYEKL. The CDR3 sequence is 15 residues long. Trimming shortened V by 0 bases and J by 2 bases, and 8 bases separated the two germline ends.

This clonotype was detected many times. The chain couples TRBV29-1 to TRBJ2-1; D call uncertain. The CDR3 is 11 residues long. Germline V gene sequence: CDR1 SQVTM, CDR2 ANQGSEA. Trimming stripped 7 bases from V and 5 bases from J, with 9 bases between. The CDR3 coding sequence is TGCAGCGCAGGTTGGAACAATGAGCAGTTCTTC. Translated: CSAGWNNEQFF.